This record looks at one TCR beta chain sequence and its context. Single viable CD3+CD4+CD8-CD45RO+ cells were sorted as the memory CD4+ T cells. CD4+ T cells were isolated by positive magnetic selection. The CDR3 loop spans 13 amino acids. Germline loops: CDR1 GTSNPN, CDR2 SVGIG (reference sequence). The V end was cut by 1 base, the J end by 4 bases, with 10 bases between. This sample stems from a study of memory CD4+ T cells and cytomegalovirus serostatus. Study overall: Healthy Belgian adult donors included about nine CMV-positive and 24 CMV-negative people.

TCRdb keeps only in-frame clones here, not all; method: immunoSEQ multiplex PCR. The profile covers around 84,000 clones, with about 85% appearing a single time and less than 0.9% taken by the ten largest. The sequencing input was memory CD4+ T cells from blood. The chain joins TRBV30 to TRBJ1-2, with a tentative D call TRBD1 (5 bases). The receptor's source is an adult in good health and CMV-seronegative. The CDR3 DNA reads TGTGCCTGGAGTGAATCGGGGGGCTATGGCTACACCTTC. Translation: CAWSESGGYGYTF.